These 30 T cell receptor beta chains originate from one sample sequenced in a study of shared clonotypes between healthy human individuals. Assay: immunoSEQ multiplex PCR; the TCRdb copy retains only in-frame clones and omits some. The sample records millions of clones, approximately 94% being singletons. Terminally differentiated effector memory CD45RA+ cells were excluded from the naive CD8 cells, which were CD45RO-negative and positively selected for CCR7. The sample was naive CD8+ T cells from PBMCs. Receptors were obtained from a man younger than 35 in good health. Some clones in this sample may be carry-over from other donors' samples.

This chain links TRBV6-4 with TRBJ1-2; 7 bases line up with TRBD1. Germline loops: CDR1 MRHNA, CDR2 SNTAGT. The CDR3 spans 17 residues. The V and J ends lost 3 bases and 4 bases, in that order; junction bases with no gene match: 14. The CDR3: CASSDPGRGQPIYGYTF. Here the CDR3 DNA reads TGTGCCAGCAGTGATCCCGGCCGGGGACAGCCGATCTATGGCTACACCTTC.

The chain links TRBV11-1 to TRBJ2-5, with 8 bases aligning to TRBD1. The CDR3 spans 16 residues. V trimming: 4 bases; J trimming: 5 bases; junction bases outside the gene matches: 12. The germline CDR1 and CDR2 sequences are SGHAT and FQDESV (reference sequence). CDR3 amino acids: CASSSRTDRAGETQYF. The CDR3 DNA reads as TGTGCCAGCAGCTCCCGGACGGACAGGGCGGGGGAGACCCAGTACTTC.

The chain carries TRBV12-5 and TRBJ2-1; D is uncertain. This CDR3 region has 18 residues. The V end was cut by 0 bases, the J end by 1 base, with 16 bases between. Germline V CDR1 and CDR2: LGHNT, FRNRAP. The CDR3 DNA reads as TGTGCTAGTGGTTTGGTACTGTCAGATCCCTTTTCCTACAATGAGCAGTTCTTC. Residues: CASGLVLSDPFSYNEQFF.

J is TRBJ2-7 and V is TRBV28; 10 bases map to TRBD1. CDR1 and CDR2 from the germline V gene are MDHEN and SYDVKM. Trimming cost V 6 bases and J 2 bases; bases outside gene matches: 7. The CDR3 covers 15 residues. The CDR3 is CASSDQDRGTYEQYF. The CDR3 coding sequence is TGTGCCAGCAGCGACCAGGACAGGGGGACCTACGAGCAGTACTTC. Full variable domain (remainder filled in from reference TRBV28 and TRBJ2-7): DVKVTQSSRYLVKRTGEKVFLECVQDMDHENMFWYRQDPGLGLRLIYFSYDVKMKEKGDIPEGYSVSREKKERFSLILESASTNQTSMYLCASSDQDRGTYEQYFGPGTRLTVT.

This sequence joins TRBV6-6 and TRBJ1-4; 7 bases map to TRBD1. V trimming: 4 bases; J trimming: 6 bases; junction bases outside the gene matches: 8. The germline V gene has CDR1 MNHNY and CDR2 SVGAGI (reference sequence). This CDR3 region has 15 residues. The CDR3 nucleotides are TGTGCCAGCAGTTTTCTGACAGGGCTGGATGAAAAACTGTTTTTT. Protein: CASSFLTGLDEKLFF.

The gene calls are TRBV6-1 and TRBJ2-1, with 10 nucleotides matching TRBD1. The V and J ends lost 8 bases and 8 bases, in that order; junction bases with no gene match: 9. The CDR3 runs 14 residues. Germline V gene sequence: CDR1 MNHNS, CDR2 SASEGT. The CDR3 region is CASLGTGAEYEQFF. The CDR3 nucleotides are TGTGCCAGCCTGGGGACAGGGGCGGAGTATGAGCAGTTCTTC.

The chain employs TRBV4-3 and TRBJ2-7, with a possible D match to TRBD1 (8 bases). This CDR3 has 16 residues. Trimming stripped 4 bases from V and 3 bases from J, with 19 bases between. In germline, CDR1 is LGHNA, CDR2 YSLEER. Here the CDR3 reads CASSPHRGEGLYEQYF. CDR3 DNA sequence: TGCGCCAGCAGCCCCCACAGGGGGGAGGGCCTCTACGAGCAGTACTTC.

J is TRBJ2-7 and V is TRBV28; TRBD1 is a possible D gene (5 bases). CDR3 size: 11 residues. Germline assignment: CDR1 MDHEN and CDR2 SYDVKM. The ends were cut back, 8 bases at V and 6 bases at J, with 11 bases in the middle. The CDR3 DNA reads TGTGCCAGCGCAGGGAACGGCGAGCAGTACTTC. Protein sequence: CASAGNGEQYF.

The chain links TRBV5-1 to TRBJ1-1; D remains unclear. V dropped 0 bases and J dropped 0 bases, with 15 bases sitting between them. Per germline, CDR1 SGHRS and CDR2 YFSETQ. This CDR3 has 17 amino acids. The CDR3 reads CASSLGLPQGMNTEAFF. In DNA form, the CDR3 reads TGCGCCAGCAGCTTGGGTTTGCCACAAGGAATGAACACTGAAGCTTTCTTT.

The DNA for the CDR3 is TGTGCCAGCAGTGAAGTAAGGATAGAGCCAAACGAGCAGTACTTC. It encodes CASSEVRIEPNEQYF. The rearrangement links TRBV6-1 to TRBJ2-7; D is ambiguous. Germline V gives CDR1 MNHNS, CDR2 SASEGT. V was pared by 1 base and J by 5 bases, with 15 bases between. This CDR3 spans 15 amino acids.

This chain links TRBV29-1 with TRBJ2-3, with 8 positions matching TRBD1. CDR3 length equals 13 residues. V dropped 1 base and J dropped 4; count of bases not matched to a gene: 1. Germline values: CDR1 SQVTM, CDR2 ANQGSEA. The CDR3 coding sequence is TGCAGCGTTGAAGGGACAGGGCCAGATACGCAGTATTTT. Its protein product is CSVEGTGPDTQYF.

The chain uses TRBV10-2 and TRBJ2-1; 7 positions match TRBD2. CDR3 size: 15 residues. In germline, CDR1 is WSHSY, CDR2 SAAADI. V dropped 3 bases and J dropped 15; count of bases not matched to a gene: 17. For the CDR3, the DNA is TGCGCCAGCAGTGACCTCGGGAGGACGGGGATCGGTTGGTTCTTC. This translates into CASSDLGRTGIGWFF.

CDR3 nucleotide sequence: TGTGCCAGCAGCGCCTCACAGGGCCCTCGCTATGGCTACACCTTC. This codes for CASSASQGPRYGYTF. J is TRBJ1-2 and V is TRBV9; the D gene is possibly TRBD1 (6 bases). This CDR3 has 15 residues. From germline, CDR1 is SGDLS and CDR2 YYNGEE. V gave up 3 bases and J gave up 4 bases, with 16 bases separating them.

The rearrangement uses TRBV29-1 and TRBJ2-1; D is undetermined. CDR3 length: 10 residues. Germline V gene data show CDR1 as SQVTM and CDR2 as ANQGSEA. V lost 6 bases, J lost 7 bases, and 7 bases lay in between. CDR3 nucleotide sequence: TGCAGCGTGGGTAAGAATGAGCAGTTCTTC. It translates to CSVGKNEQFF.

This chain joins TRBV11-1 and TRBJ2-7, with a weak D call TRBD2 (5 bases). From germline, CDR1 is SGHAT and CDR2 FQDESV (reference sequence). V dropped 7 bases and J dropped 3 bases, with 13 bases sitting between them. The CDR3 contains 13 residues. CDR3 coding DNA: TGTGCCAGCACCCCCGGAGAGGGCTACGAGCAGTACTTC. This translates into CASTPGEGYEQYF. Supplemented by reference TRBV11-1 and TRBJ2-7, the full variable domain reads EAEVAQSPRYKITEKSQAVAFWCDPISGHATLYWYRQILGQGPELLVQFQDESVVDDSQLPKDRFSAERLKGVDSTLKIQPAELGDSAMYLCASTPGEGYEQYFGPGTRLTVT.

J is TRBJ2-2 and V is TRBV4-1; D remains ambiguous. V lost 4 bases, J lost 1 base, and 7 bases lay in between. CDR3 length equals 14 residues. Germline CDR1 and CDR2: MGHRA and YSYEKL. The CDR3 coding sequence is TGCGCCAGCAGCCCCACAGAGAACACCGGGGAGCTGTTTTTT. Translating it yields CASSPTENTGELFF.

The genes are TRBV30 and TRBJ2-3; D possibly corresponds to TRBD1 (5 bases). Germline values: CDR1 GTSNPN, CDR2 SVGIG (reference sequence). V was pared by 3 bases and J by 0 bases, with 10 bases between. This CDR3 region has 14 residues. The CDR3 DNA reads as TGTGCCTGGAGCAGGGCCTCTAGCACAGATACGCAGTATTTT. This gives the protein CAWSRASSTDTQYF.

This chain connects TRBV7-9 to TRBJ2-7; D uncertain. Germline V gene sequence: CDR1 SEHNR, CDR2 FQNEAQ (reference sequence). This CDR3 spans 13 amino acids. V was shortened by 4 bases and J by 3 bases, with 10 bases between the two germline ends. For the CDR3, the DNA is TGTGCCAGCAGCTATGGACCGCTCTACGAGCAGTACTTC. Its protein product is CASSYGPLYEQYF.

CDR3: CASGLGGRAFF. Here the CDR3 DNA reads TGTGCTAGTGGTTTGGGGGGTAGAGCTTTCTTT. The genes are TRBV12-5 and TRBJ1-1; D is ambiguous. This CDR3 region has 11 residues. Germline values: CDR1 LGHNT, CDR2 FRNRAP. Trimming shortened V by 1 base and J by 10 bases, and 7 bases separated the two germline ends.

The CDR3 reads CASSESVTDTQYF. The CDR3, as DNA: TGCGCCAGCAGTGAGTCGGTAACAGATACGCAGTATTTT. The J gene is TRBJ2-3, the V gene TRBV10-1; D remains ambiguous. Germline-derived CDR1 and CDR2 are WNHNN and SYGVQD (reference sequence). V gave up 0 bases and J gave up 3 bases, with 4 bases separating them. The CDR3 has 13 amino acids.

J is TRBJ2-5 and V is TRBV9; maybe TRBD1 (5 bases). The V end was cut by 6 bases, the J end by 5 bases, with 14 bases between. CDR3 length: 13 residues. The germline V gene has CDR1 SGDLS and CDR2 YYNGEE. CDR3 protein: CASKQEPGETQYF. The CDR3 DNA reads as TGTGCCAGCAAACAGGAGCCTGGGGAGACCCAGTACTTC.

The rearrangement links TRBV10-3 to TRBJ2-3; 12 positions agree with TRBD2. V trimming: 6 bases; J trimming: 3 bases; junction bases outside the gene matches: 4. This CDR3 is built from 15 residues. CDR1 and CDR2 from the germline V gene are ENHRY and SYGVKD. The CDR3 sequence is CAIRTSGGNTDTQYF. The DNA for the CDR3 is TGTGCCATCAGGACTAGCGGGGGAAATACAGATACGCAGTATTTT.

The chain carries TRBV5-1 and TRBJ2-1; TRBD2 matches at 7 bases. The CDR3 covers 13 residues. V shed 1 base and J 10 bases; nucleotides not matched to a gene: 5. Germline V gene data show CDR1 as SGHRS and CDR2 as YFSETQ. CDR3 loop: CASSLSGTIEQFF. The CDR3, as DNA: TGCGCCAGCAGCTTGTCAGGGACTATAGAGCAGTTCTTC. The full variable domain, with the rest looked up from reference TRBV5-1 and TRBJ2-1, is KAGVTQTPRYLIKTRGQQVTLSCSPISGHRSVSWYQQTPGQGLQFLFEYFSETQRNKGNFPGRFSGRQFSNSRSEMNVSTLELGDSALYLCASSLSGTIEQFFGPGTRLTVL.

The V gene is TRBV19, the J gene TRBJ1-1; weak D call: TRBD1 (5 bases). The CDR3 totals 14 residues. Germline V gene sequence: CDR1 LNHDA, CDR2 SQIVND (reference sequence). Trimming removed 7 bases from V and 1 base from J, with 13 bases in between. CDR3 loop: CASMKGNPNTEAFF. DNA for the CDR3: TGTGCCAGTATGAAGGGGAACCCGAACACTGAAGCTTTCTTT.

V gene TRBV11-2 combines with J gene TRBJ2-4; the D is unclear. Trimming left V 0 bases short and J 3 bases short, with 18 bases between. The CDR3 consists of 18 residues. CDR1 SGHAT and CDR2 FQNNGV come from the germline V gene. CDR3 in amino acids: CASSLDRVQWAGKNIQYF. The CDR3 DNA is TGTGCCAGCAGCTTAGATAGGGTTCAGTGGGCTGGCAAAAACATTCAGTACTTC. The entire variable domain, with the rest obtained from reference TRBV11-2 and TRBJ2-4, is as follows: EAGVAQSPRYKIIEKRQSVAFWCNPISGHATLYWYQQILGQGPKLLIQFQNNGVVDDSQLPKDRFSAERLKGVDSTLKIQPAKLEDSAVYLCASSLDRVQWAGKNIQYFGAGTRLSVL.

Remarks on this clone: This specimen includes other DNA sequences encoding the same CDR3. This chain joins TRBV28 and TRBJ2-7; D is unclear. The CDR3 spans 14 residues. Germline CDR1 is MDHEN and CDR2 is SYDVKM. The V end lost 6 bases, the J end lost 4 bases, and 16 bases lay between the germline ends. For the CDR3, the DNA is TGTGCCAGCAGCCTCAGAGGCGGAGCGTACGAGCAGTACTTC. Protein sequence: CASSLRGGAYEQYF.

DNA of the CDR3: TGTGCCAGCAGCTTAGTGGCGATCACAGATACGCAGTATTTT. This encodes CASSLVAITDTQYF. The chain couples TRBV11-2 to TRBJ2-3; D uncertain. Germline CDR1 reads SGHAT; CDR2 reads FQNNGV. The V and J ends lost 1 base and 2 bases respectively, with 7 bases between them. CDR3 length: 14 amino acids.

The rearrangement links TRBV25-1 to TRBJ1-1; the D is unclear. Germline values: CDR1 MGHDK, CDR2 SYGVNS. The CDR3 spans 13 residues. The V gene lost 4 bases and the J gene lost 4 bases, with 10 bases spanning the gap. The CDR3 DNA sequence: TGTGCCAGCAGTGGGTCTTCGTTCACTGAAGCTTTCTTT. It is translated as CASSGSSFTEAFF.

The chain uses TRBV10-1 and TRBJ2-7; TRBD2 agrees at 13 bases. CDR1 and CDR2 (germline): WNHNN, SYGVQD (reference sequence). The CDR3 is 16 residues long. V lost 5 bases to trimming and J lost 7 bases; unmatched junction nucleotides: 11. CDR3 DNA: TGCGCCAGCAGTCCGGGCACTAGCGGGAGGGCCGGGGAGCAGTACTTC. Amino acids: CASSPGTSGRAGEQYF.

This clone was counted once. The genes are TRBV15 and TRBJ1-1; 7 bases map to TRBD1. Looked up from germline, CDR1 is LNHNV and CDR2 is YYDKDF (reference sequence). The CDR3 has 12 amino acids. V trimming: 8 bases; J trimming: 10 bases; junction bases outside the gene matches: 10. DNA for the CDR3: TGTGCCACCGCGACGAGGGGGCCTGCAGCTTTCTTT. It is translated as CATATRGPAAFF.